The sequence of this T cell receptor (beta chain) was determined in a study of blood T cells in healthy people across ages (dated by TCRdb to between 2014 and 2017). For context, the study as a whole: In model experiments, template switching captured roughly one uniquely barcoded TCR beta cDNA molecule for every two T cells. The study measured age-related changes in TCR beta repertoire diversity using deep sequencing normalized with unique cDNA molecular identifiers. Donors were grouped into four age groups: young (average approximately 16 years), middle-aged (39), aged (over 55) and long-lived (approximately 82). To avoid experimental bias, donors of different ages were distributed randomly across sequencing lanes. The study analyzed two additional independent replicas of 1 million unique cDNA reads from the same blood draw for two donors, one aged 18 to 30 and one aged 80 or older. Findings and caveats that apply to the study as a whole: A strong correlation was found between observed TCR beta diversity and the percentage of naive T cells measured by flow cytometry. Observed TCR beta diversity per million T cells fell roughly linearly with age, and a significant reduction was already apparent by age roughly 40. Bulk unsorted PBMC profiling prevented conclusive comparison of naive and antigen-experienced compartments. Compared with the aged group, the long-lived group had more naive CD4+ T cells, fewer expanded clones and increased TCR diversity, suggesting age selection. Total diversity estimates from one million sequenced T cells were considered lower bounds and underestimates. Because donor CMV infection status was unknown, age-related changes in expanded clonotypes were potentially confounded.

The germline V gene encodes CDR1 SGHRS and CDR2 YFSETQ. The junction shows trimming of 7 bases on V and 8 bases on J, and the gene matches do not reach 12 bases of it. CDR3 length: 14 amino acids, cysteine to phenylalanine. Only CDR3 DNA is held: 42 bases, read in frame from base 1. Systemically healthy Caucasian individuals from Russia, some 36 in total and aged about 6 to 95 years, were included as donors. Each donor gave about 9.7 milliliters of peripheral blood, drawn into EDTA-treated Vacutainer tubes. Ficoll-Paque density-gradient centrifugation was used to isolate PBMCs, with at least 7 million obtained per sample. Total RNA, at least 5 micrograms per sample, was extracted from PBMCs with Trizol reagent. Naive CD45RAhigh/CD27high T cell percentages were measured by flow cytometry on a PBMC aliquot from every donor. Remarks on this clonotype: What this receptor recognizes is not known. No base quality values were provided; no much bigger clone lies one nucleotide off.

Libraries came from 5' RACE. Sequencing instrument: Illumina HiSeq 2500. A second roughly 7 to 11 cycle PCR used a sample-barcoded 5' primer and a J-beta primer mix. A template-switch 5' adaptor carrying 12 random nucleotides introduced a unique molecular identifier onto each TCR beta cDNA molecule. Each sample yielded at least 3 million CDR3-containing paired-end reads. First-strand cDNA was synthesized from all RNA with the Mint cDNA synthesis kit, primed by a TRBC-specific oligonucleotide. After uracil-DNA glycosylase treatment, a first 18-cycle PCR used universal primers M1SS and BC2_uni_R on all cDNA. Under the source paper's analysis protocol: Each sample was normalized by randomly selecting 1 million high-quality reads, each carrying a distinct molecular identifier. Reads sharing molecular identifiers were discarded rather than binned into consensus sequences. CDR3 identification, clonotype clustering and error correction used MiTCR with a Q25 quality threshold and the strictest error-elimination algorithm. A nonparametric unseen species model using Euler transformation provided a lower-bound estimate of total TCR beta diversity. The public reads were reprocessed in TCRdb via fastp at Q25 and MiXCR, keeping in-frame beta chains. For every CDR3 protein sequence, its rows merge into one entry that carries the most common genes and DNA. These V and J calls derive from TCRdb rather than the authors' analysis. A total of 980,000 or so distinct CDR3 sequences appear in this sample, roughly 50% of them only once. The ten largest clones represent over 10% of the sample.

This receptor was taken from a man younger than 40 in good health. Sequenced input: blood. The sequence is built from TRBV5-1 and TRBJ2-7; 10 of the junction bases match TRBD2. CDR3 sequence: CASGLGTSDTQQYF. The sequenced DNA is TGCGCCAGCGGACTCGGGACTAGCGACACCCAGCAGTACTTC.